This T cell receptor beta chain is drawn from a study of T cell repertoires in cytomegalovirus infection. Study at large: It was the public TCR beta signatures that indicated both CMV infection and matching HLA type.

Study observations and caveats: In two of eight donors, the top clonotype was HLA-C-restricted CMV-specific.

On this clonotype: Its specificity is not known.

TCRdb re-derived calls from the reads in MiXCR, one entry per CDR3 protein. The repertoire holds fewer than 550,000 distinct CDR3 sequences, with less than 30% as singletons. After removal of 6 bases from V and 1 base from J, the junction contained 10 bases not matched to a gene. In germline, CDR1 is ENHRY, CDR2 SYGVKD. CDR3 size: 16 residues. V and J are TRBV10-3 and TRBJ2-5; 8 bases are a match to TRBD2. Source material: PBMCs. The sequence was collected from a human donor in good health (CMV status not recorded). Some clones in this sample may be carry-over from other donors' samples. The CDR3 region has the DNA TGTGCCATCAGCACTTCAGCGGGAGACCCCCAAGAGACCCAGTACTTC. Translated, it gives CAISTSAGDPQETQYF.